This is a list of T cell receptor beta chains from one sample in a study of technical replicates of blood from a handful of donors. Measured with immunoSEQ multiplex PCR; TCRdb has only the in-frame clones, and not every one. The sample holds about 81,000 clones, 80% to 90% seen once. The sequenced material came from PBMCs. These TCRs come from a human donor in good health. Some clones in this sample may be carry-over from other donors' samples. Both conserved end residues are part of each CDR3. Fields, in order: J gene, V gene, D gene, CDR3 length, CDR3 protein. The D gene is left open where the match is weak.

TRBJ2-7 | TRBV5-8 | . | 15 | CASSSRDPRVYEQYF
TRBJ1-2 | TRBV6-1 | TRBD1 | 15 | CASSLGGQGEYGYTF
TRBJ2-5 | TRBV5-5 | TRBD2 | 17 | CASSAGGGTGLQETQYF
TRBJ1-2 | TRBV4-3 | . | 17 | CASSQDRLPNWSYGYTF
TRBJ2-5 | TRBV30 | . | 12 | CAWSVQLETQYF
TRBJ1-1 | TRBV6-5 | . | 14 | CASRPPGGGTEAFF
TRBJ1-5 | TRBV15 | . | 17 | CATSRDLQLPGNQPQHF
TRBJ1-4 | TRBV18 | . | 14 | CASSPEQTNEKLFF
TRBJ2-2 | TRBV7-7 | . | 15 | CASSWGTGLAGELFF
TRBJ2-7 | TRBV29-1 | TRBD2 | 13 | CSVGTSGNHEQYF
TRBJ1-1 | TRBV5-1 | . | 13 | CASSWQANTEAFF
TRBJ1-2 | TRBV9 | TRBD1 | 14 | CASSVGGGNYGYTF
TRBJ1-1 | TRBV15 | . | 15 | CATSSNRGVATEAFF
TRBJ1-1 | TRBV6-1 | . | 14 | CASSEGPFPYEAFF
TRBJ1-2 | TRBV6-1 | . | 19 | CASSDRLRPHPREGYGYTF
TRBJ1-2 | TRBV20-1 | . | 11 | CSASGTRGYTF
TRBJ2-5 | TRBV5-1 | . | 13 | CASSLGAQETQYF
TRBJ2-3 | TRBV9 | TRBD2 | 17 | CASSVALAGAATDTQYF
TRBJ2-3 | TRBV30 | . | 14 | CAWSWAVLTDTQYF
TRBJ1-2 | TRBV10-3 | TRBD1 | 16 | CAISEDGTGINYGYTF
TRBJ2-5 | TRBV5-1 | TRBD2 | 15 | CASSGAASGQETQYF
TRBJ1-3 | TRBV30 | . | 13 | CAWSVSTGNTIYF
TRBJ1-2 | TRBV7-8 | . | 13 | CASSSVQGTGYTF
TRBJ1-2 | TRBV2 | . | 13 | CASSEPLGYGYTF